The present TCR beta chain was sequenced within a study of tumor and adjacent non-tumor tissue in lung cancer. TCRbeta libraries were built with three rounds of nested PCR, modified from ARM-PCR. TCRdb fed the multiplex PCR reads into MiXCR, producing one record per CDR3 protein. Of 120,000 or so distinct CDR3 sequences in the sample, about 66% were seen once. Points on this clonotype: A much larger clone lies one base from this, so it may be a read error.

The CDR3 has 12 amino acids. Germline V gene lookup returns CDR1 MGHRA and CDR2 YSYEKL. This sample's RNA came from whole unsorted tissue. The material sequenced was lung tumor tissue. The chain is built from TRBV4-1 and TRBJ1-1; TRBD1 agrees at 7 bases. This receptor was taken from a man aged 30 to 39 with non-small cell lung cancer. CDR3 sequence (DNA): TGCGCCAGCAGCGCATCAGGGGGGGGGGCTATCTTT. Translating gives CASSASGGGAIF.